What follows are 5 T cell receptor beta chains derived from one specimen sequenced in a study of blood T cell repertoires in COVID-19. TCRdb's table, derived via immunoSEQ multiplex PCR, lists solely in-frame clones and lacks some. Found here are around 150,000 clones, roughly 85% of them singletons; the top ten hold roughly 8.2%. Sequences were obtained from peripheral blood. Receptor source: a man in his fifties or sixties with acute or convalescent COVID-19.

This chain uses TRBV7-8 with TRBJ2-1; TRBD2 agrees at 7 bases. The CDR3 is made up of 14 amino acids. Germline values: CDR1 SGHVS, CDR2 FQNEAQ. The V gene end was trimmed by 4 bases and the J gene end by 10 bases; junction bases not matched to a gene: 10. The CDR3 loop reads CASSSRTRGGEQFF. The CDR3 DNA reads as TGTGCCAGCAGCTCGAGGACTAGAGGAGGAGAGCAGTTCTTC.

V is TRBV6-5 and J is TRBJ2-7; 7 bases are a match to TRBD1. V gave up 5 bases and J gave up 1 base; unmatched junction bases: 2. From germline, CDR1 is MNHEY and CDR2 SVGAGI. CDR3 length: 13 amino acids. The CDR3 DNA sequence: TGTGCCAGCAGTATGGACAGGTCCTACGAGCAGTACTTC. This encodes CASSMDRSYEQYF.

The chain combines TRBV2 with TRBJ1-5; D is uncertain. Trimming removed 6 bases from V and 2 bases from J, with 8 bases in between. Germline V gene data show CDR1 as SNHLY and CDR2 as FYNNEI. The CDR3 is 13 amino acids. The CDR3 nucleotides are TGTGCCAGCAGCCCCATTGGCAATCAGCCCCAGCATTTT. Translating it yields CASSPIGNQPQHF.

This clone was detected only a few times. The V call is TRBV5-4, the J call TRBJ1-4; D might be TRBD1 (5 bases). CDR1 and CDR2 from the germline V gene are SGHNT and YYREEE (reference sequence). V was pared by 3 bases and J by 4 bases, with 10 bases between. The CDR3 length is 14 residues. CDR3 region: CASSSRGSNEKLFF. The CDR3 nucleotides read TGTGCCAGCAGCTCAAGGGGCAGTAATGAAAAACTGTTTTTT.

The rearrangement joins TRBV7-3 to TRBJ2-1; possibly TRBD2 for D (6 bases). The CDR3 has 13 residues. The V end was cut by 3 bases, the J end by 7 bases, with 10 bases between. Germline values: CDR1 SGHTA, CDR2 FQGTGA. Written as DNA, the CDR3 is TGTGCCAGCAGCTTCGGGGACTGGAATGAGCAGTTCTTC. Translation gives CASSFGDWNEQFF. Filled out from reference TRBV7-3 and TRBJ2-1, the complete variable domain reads GAGVSQTPSNKVTEKGKYVELRCDPISGHTALYWYRQSLGQGPEFLIYFQGTGAADDSGLPNDRFFAVRPEGSVSTLKIQRTERGDSAVYLCASSFGDWNEQFFGPGTRLTVL.